This record covers a single T cell receptor (beta chain). Its antigen is undetermined. TCRdb's table, derived via immunoSEQ multiplex PCR, lists solely in-frame clones and lacks some. Among more than 120,000 clones listed, about 92% were seen once. The record originates from a study of T cell responses to AZD1222 COVID-19 vaccine. The CDR3 loop spans 15 amino acids. V trimming: 6 bases; J trimming: 10 bases; junction bases outside the gene matches: 17. Germline V gene sequence: CDR1 SNHLY, CDR2 FYNNEI. Whole-study results and caveats: The study found Spike-specific TCR breadth and depth rose after two AZD1222 doses. Donors skewed white British and female; clonal diversity was possibly underestimated. Baseline seropositivity characterized only a handful of AZD1222 recipients.

V and J are TRBV2 and TRBJ1-2, with 7 bases aligning to TRBD1. This TCR came from an adult in good health. Sequenced here: peripheral blood, sampled on day 0 of AZD1222 vaccination. CDR3: CASRAGTAGRGAYTF. The CDR3 DNA reads TGTGCCAGCAGGGCCGGGACAGCTGGGAGGGGTGCCTACACCTTC.